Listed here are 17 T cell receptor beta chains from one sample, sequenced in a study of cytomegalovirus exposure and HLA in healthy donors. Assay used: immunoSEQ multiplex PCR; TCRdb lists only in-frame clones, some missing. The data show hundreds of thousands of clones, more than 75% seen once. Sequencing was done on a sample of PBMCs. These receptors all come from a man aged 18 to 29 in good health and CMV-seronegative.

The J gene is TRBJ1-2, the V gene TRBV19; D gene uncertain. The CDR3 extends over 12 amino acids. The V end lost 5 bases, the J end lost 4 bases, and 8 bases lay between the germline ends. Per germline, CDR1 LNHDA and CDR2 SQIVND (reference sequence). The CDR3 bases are TGTGCCAGTAGTTCGGGGTTCTATGGCTACACCTTC. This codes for CASSSGFYGYTF. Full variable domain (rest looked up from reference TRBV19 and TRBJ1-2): DGGITQSPKYLFRKEGQNVTLSCEQNLNHDAMYWYRQDPGQGLRLIYYSQIVNDFQKGDIAEGYSVSREKKESFPLTVTSAQKNPTAFYLCASSSGFYGYTFGSGTRLTVV.

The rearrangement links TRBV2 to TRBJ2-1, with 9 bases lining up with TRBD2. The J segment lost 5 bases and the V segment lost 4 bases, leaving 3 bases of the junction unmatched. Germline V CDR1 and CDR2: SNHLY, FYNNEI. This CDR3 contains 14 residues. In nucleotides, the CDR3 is TGTGCCAGCAGTGGACTAGCGGTAAACAATGAGCAGTTCTTC. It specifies CASSGLAVNNEQFF.

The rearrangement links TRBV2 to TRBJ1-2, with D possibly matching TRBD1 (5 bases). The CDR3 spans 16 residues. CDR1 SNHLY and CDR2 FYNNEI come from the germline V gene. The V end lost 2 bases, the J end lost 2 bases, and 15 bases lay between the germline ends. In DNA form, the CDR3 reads TGTGCCAGCAGTGAACAGGGACTCTTACTGAACTATGGCTACACCTTC. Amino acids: CASSEQGLLLNYGYTF. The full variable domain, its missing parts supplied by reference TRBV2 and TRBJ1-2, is EPEVTQTPSHQVTQMGQEVILRCVPISNHLYFYWYRQILGQKVEFLVSFYNNEISEKSEIFDDQFSVERPDGSNFTLKIRSTKLEDSAMYFCASSEQGLLLNYGYTFGSGTRLTVV.

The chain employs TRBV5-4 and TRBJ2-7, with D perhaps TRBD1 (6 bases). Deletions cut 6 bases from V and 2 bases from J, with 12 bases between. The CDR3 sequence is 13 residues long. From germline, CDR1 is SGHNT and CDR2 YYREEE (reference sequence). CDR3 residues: CASILDSAYEQYF. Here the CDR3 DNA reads TGTGCCAGCATCCTGGACAGTGCCTACGAGCAGTACTTC.

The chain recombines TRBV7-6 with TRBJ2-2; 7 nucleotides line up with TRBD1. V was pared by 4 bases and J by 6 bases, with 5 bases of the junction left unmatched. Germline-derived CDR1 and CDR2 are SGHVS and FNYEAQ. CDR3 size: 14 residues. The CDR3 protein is CASSYKQGSGELFF. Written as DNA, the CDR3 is TGTGCCAGCAGCTACAAACAGGGGTCCGGGGAGCTGTTTTTT.

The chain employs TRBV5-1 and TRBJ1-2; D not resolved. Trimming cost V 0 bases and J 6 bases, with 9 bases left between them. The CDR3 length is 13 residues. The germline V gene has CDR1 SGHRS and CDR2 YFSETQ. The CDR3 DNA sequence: TGCGCCAGCAGCTTGGCCCGGGGTGATGGCTACACCTTC. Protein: CASSLARGDGYTF.

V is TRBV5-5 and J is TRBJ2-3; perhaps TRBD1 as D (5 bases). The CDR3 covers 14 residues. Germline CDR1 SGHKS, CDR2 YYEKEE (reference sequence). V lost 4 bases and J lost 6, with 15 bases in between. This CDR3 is CASSRGGASDTQYF. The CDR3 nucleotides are TGTGCCAGCAGCCGAGGTGGGGCCTCCGATACGCAGTATTTT.

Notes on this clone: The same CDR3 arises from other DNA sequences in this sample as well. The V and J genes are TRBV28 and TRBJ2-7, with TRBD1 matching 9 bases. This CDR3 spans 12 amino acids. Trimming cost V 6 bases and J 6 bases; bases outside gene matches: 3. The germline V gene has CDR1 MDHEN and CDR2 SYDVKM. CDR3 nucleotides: TGTGCCAGCAGCTTGACAGGGGGCGAGCAGTACTTC. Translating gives CASSLTGGEQYF.

CDR3 residues: CASTEGGVRGTDTQYF. The CDR3 bases are TGTGCCAGCACAGAGGGGGGGGTAAGAGGCACAGATACGCAGTATTTT. The genes are TRBV27 and TRBJ2-3; D perhaps matches TRBD2 (7 bases). This CDR3 is built from 16 residues. V was shortened by 7 bases and J by 1 base, with 18 bases between the two germline ends. Per germline, CDR1 MNHEY and CDR2 SMNVEV (reference sequence).

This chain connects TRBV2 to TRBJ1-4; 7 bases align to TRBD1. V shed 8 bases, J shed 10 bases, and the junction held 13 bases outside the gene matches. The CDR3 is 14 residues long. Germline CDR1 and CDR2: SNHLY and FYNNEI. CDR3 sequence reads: CASGADRVEGKLFF. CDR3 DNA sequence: TGTGCCAGCGGGGCTGACAGGGTGGAGGGAAAACTGTTTTTT. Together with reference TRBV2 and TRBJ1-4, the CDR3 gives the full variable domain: EPEVTQTPSHQVTQMGQEVILRCVPISNHLYFYWYRQILGQKVEFLVSFYNNEISEKSEIFDDQFSVERPDGSNFTLKIRSTKLEDSAMYFCASGADRVEGKLFFGSGTQLSVL.

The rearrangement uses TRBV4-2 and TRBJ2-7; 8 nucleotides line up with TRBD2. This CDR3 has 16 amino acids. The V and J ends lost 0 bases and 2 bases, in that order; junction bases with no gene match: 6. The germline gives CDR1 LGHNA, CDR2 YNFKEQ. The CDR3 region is CASSQDPGLGTYEQYF. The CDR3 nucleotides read TGTGCCAGCAGCCAAGACCCGGGACTAGGAACCTACGAGCAGTACTTC.

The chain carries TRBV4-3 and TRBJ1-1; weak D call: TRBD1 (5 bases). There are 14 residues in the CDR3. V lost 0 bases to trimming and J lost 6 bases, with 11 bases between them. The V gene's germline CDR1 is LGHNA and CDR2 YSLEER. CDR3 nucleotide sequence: TGCGCCAGCAGCCAAGATGGGAGGGGATCTGAAGCTTTCTTT. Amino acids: CASSQDGRGSEAFF.

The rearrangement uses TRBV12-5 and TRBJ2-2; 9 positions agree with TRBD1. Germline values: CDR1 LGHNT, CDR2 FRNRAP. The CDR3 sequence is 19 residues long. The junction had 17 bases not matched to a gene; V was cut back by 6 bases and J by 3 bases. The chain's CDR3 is CASGVGTGNLGVDTGELFF. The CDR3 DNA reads TGTGCTAGTGGGGTCGGGACAGGGAATCTTGGAGTGGACACCGGGGAGCTGTTTTTT.

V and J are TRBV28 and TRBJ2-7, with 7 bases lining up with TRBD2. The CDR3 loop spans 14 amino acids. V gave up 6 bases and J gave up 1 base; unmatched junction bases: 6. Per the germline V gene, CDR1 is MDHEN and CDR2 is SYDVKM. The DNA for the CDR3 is TGTGCCAGCAGCCGGGGGAGGGTTTCCTACGAGCAGTACTTC. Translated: CASSRGRVSYEQYF. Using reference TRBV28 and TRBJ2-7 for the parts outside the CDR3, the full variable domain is DVKVTQSSRYLVKRTGEKVFLECVQDMDHENMFWYRQDPGLGLRLIYFSYDVKMKEKGDIPEGYSVSREKKERFSLILESASTNQTSMYLCASSRGRVSYEQYFGPGTRLTVT.

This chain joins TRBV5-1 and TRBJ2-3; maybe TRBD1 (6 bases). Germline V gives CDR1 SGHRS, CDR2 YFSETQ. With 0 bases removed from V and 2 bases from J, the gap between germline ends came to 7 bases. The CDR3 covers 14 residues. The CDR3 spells CASSLGDTTDTQYF. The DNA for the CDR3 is TGCGCCAGCAGCTTGGGGGACACCACAGATACGCAGTATTTT.

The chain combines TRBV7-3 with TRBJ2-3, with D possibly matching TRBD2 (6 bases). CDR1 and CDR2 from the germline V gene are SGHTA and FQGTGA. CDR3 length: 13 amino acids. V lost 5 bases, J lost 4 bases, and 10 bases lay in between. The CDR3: CASSPGTADTQYF. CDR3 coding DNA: TGTGCCAGCAGCCCCGGGACTGCAGATACGCAGTATTTT.

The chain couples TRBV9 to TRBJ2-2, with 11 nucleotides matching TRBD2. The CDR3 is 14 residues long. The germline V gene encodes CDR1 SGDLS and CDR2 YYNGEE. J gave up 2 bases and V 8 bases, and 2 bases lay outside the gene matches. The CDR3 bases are TGTGCCAGTGGGACTAGCGGTAACACCGGGGAGCTGTTTTTT. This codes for CASGTSGNTGELFF.